These T cell receptor beta chains were read from a single sample in a study of T cell changes during pregnancy in multiple sclerosis. Only in-frame clones appear in the TCRdb table, and some are missing; sequencing was by immunoSEQ multiplex PCR. The sample contains under 65,000 clones, 91% of which appear only once. Sequencing was performed on peripheral blood, taken after pregnancy. The receptors here all came from a female donor in good health, enrolled as a control in a pregnancy study. CDR3s leave out the opening cysteine and the closing phenylalanine or tryptophan. Each record gives: J gene, V gene, D gene, CDR3 protein. D genes are given only for firm matches.

TRBJ2-7,TRBV28,TRBD1,ATTTGARRDEQY
TRBJ1-2,TRBV30,NA,ARRAGPGLGGYT
TRBJ2-5,TRBV5-1,NA,ASTSMTEETQY
TRBJ2-6,TRBV6-5,TRBD1,ASRVTGAGANVLT
TRBJ1-5,TRBV28,NA,ASIPTGTQISNQPQH
TRBJ1-2,TRBV9,TRBD1,ASSLDRRYGYT
TRBJ1-6,TRBV7-2,NA,ASSLGGSASSPLH
TRBJ1-1,TRBV27,NA,ASGGLGGTEAF
TRBJ1-6,TRBV5-4,TRBD1,ASMPGGSSYNSPLH
TRBJ1-2,TRBV6-1,TRBD1,ASSAGTGFSNGYT
TRBJ1-5,TRBV19,NA,ASSISGAPQPQH
TRBJ2-7,TRBV28,NA,ASRAVGYEQY
TRBJ2-7,TRBV11-3,NA,ASSLEPSRDEQY
TRBJ2-3,TRBV9,TRBD2,ASSVGLAGGSGTDTQY
TRBJ1-4,TRBV6-5,TRBD1,ASRHDRGSEKLF
TRBJ2-5,TRBV7-2,NA,ASSLPTARQETQY
TRBJ2-2,TRBV19,TRBD2,ATEVSGRAGAGELF
TRBJ2-2,TRBV29-1,NA,SVAPRGSGELF
TRBJ2-7,TRBV27,TRBD1,ASSLSRQGSYEQY
TRBJ1-2,TRBV18,NA,ASSPGLNYGYT
TRBJ2-7,TRBV25-1,TRBD1,ASSEFGIPGTDFYEQY
TRBJ1-1,TRBV15,TRBD1,ATSSRSGGTGMNTEAF
TRBJ2-4,TRBV7-2,TRBD2,ASSLTLASTKNIQY
TRBJ1-2,TRBV28,TRBD1,ASRAPGQGSDYGYT
TRBJ1-4,TRBV4-1,TRBD1,ASSGRRTGSIRATNEKLF
TRBJ2-7,TRBV5-1,NA,ASNLGGPSNEQY
TRBJ1-1,TRBV7-9,TRBD1,ASSYTGTGRGTEAF
TRBJ1-5,TRBV6-5,NA,ASSAYSNQPQH
TRBJ1-5,TRBV28,TRBD1,ASSLRDRPDQPQH
TRBJ1-3,TRBV7-2,TRBD1,ASSLGQGPGNTIY
TRBJ2-7,TRBV2,NA,ASSEIFRGEQY
TRBJ2-1,TRBV6-6,NA,ASHEDYVNEQF
TRBJ2-2,TRBV19,TRBD1,ASSPRGQGTGELF
TRBJ2-7,TRBV6-5,TRBD1,ASSPDRRLTYEQY
TRBJ2-5,TRBV5-5,NA,ASSPDIGGAGETQY
TRBJ1-2,TRBV2,TRBD1,ASSQDRGDGYT
TRBJ1-2,TRBV18,TRBD1,ASSPRTGYYGYT
TRBJ2-2,TRBV6-6,NA,ASSPRGPAGPGELF
TRBJ1-1,TRBV5-1,NA,ASSPTVRGTEAF
TRBJ1-1,TRBV28,NA,ASIVQENTEAF
TRBJ1-1,TRBV7-2,NA,ASTLYHQGTEAF
TRBJ2-1,TRBV7-9,TRBD2,ASSLFSGRAFHNEQF
TRBJ1-2,TRBV25-1,NA,ASGGVGSSTFGYT
TRBJ2-7,TRBV6-1,TRBD2,ASSEVTSGGHEQY
TRBJ1-2,TRBV6-1,NA,ASSDRAQGSYGYT
TRBJ1-2,TRBV28,NA,ASSLVQGGYT
TRBJ1-4,TRBV5-6,TRBD1,ASSLVQGTGNEKLF
TRBJ2-2,TRBV5-5,TRBD1,ASSFLSQGDTGELF
TRBJ2-7,TRBV7-2,NA,ASSLGQGIGYEQY
TRBJ1-5,TRBV5-8,NA,ASTRRGASSNQPQH
TRBJ2-1,TRBV7-8,TRBD2,ASSYRTSGSGEQF